Listed below are T cell receptor beta chains from one sample, sequenced in a study of T cell responses to AZD1222 COVID-19 vaccine. TCRdb keeps only in-frame clones here, not all; method: immunoSEQ multiplex PCR. The sample has around 70,000 clones, around 90% seen once; the top ten hold 1.3%. The material sequenced was peripheral blood, taken 28 days after the second AZD1222 dose. The origin of the receptors is an adult who received the AZD1222 COVID-19 vaccine. Both conserved end residues are part of each CDR3. A D gene is named only where the DNA matches it firmly. Where a row states a size, it is once, few, many or the class of an expanded clone; other rows omit it.

v_gene: TRBV4-3
j_gene: TRBJ1-4
d_gene: .
abundance: .
CDR3nt: TGCGCCAGCAGCCAAGAGGGGGCAACTAATGAAAAACTGTTTTTT
CDR3aa: CASSQEGATNEKLFF

v_gene: TRBV5-1
j_gene: TRBJ2-7
d_gene: .
abundance: .
CDR3nt: TGCGCCAGCAGCTTGGTTGTGCAACCCTACGAGCAGTACTTC
CDR3aa: CASSLVVQPYEQYF

v_gene: TRBV11-3
j_gene: TRBJ2-2
d_gene: .
abundance: .
CDR3nt: TGTGCCAGCAGCTTCCCGGGAGTGAACACCGGGGAGCTGTTTTTT
CDR3aa: CASSFPGVNTGELFF

v_gene: TRBV19
j_gene: TRBJ1-4
d_gene: .
abundance: .
CDR3nt: TGTGCCAGTAGGCCGGACAGTGGGGATGAAAAACTGTTTTTT
CDR3aa: CASRPDSGDEKLFF

v_gene: TRBV6-5
j_gene: TRBJ1-2
d_gene: .
abundance: .
CDR3nt: TGTGCCAGCAGGGCGACGGTCTATGGCTACACCTTC
CDR3aa: CASRATVYGYTF

v_gene: TRBV2
j_gene: TRBJ2-5
d_gene: TRBD1
abundance: .
CDR3nt: TGTGCCAGCAGTAGCCTGGACAGGGTCGGAGAGACCCAGTACTTC
CDR3aa: CASSSLDRVGETQYF

v_gene: TRBV30
j_gene: TRBJ1-4
d_gene: .
abundance: .
CDR3nt: TGTGCCTGGAGTGTATGGGCAGGGAATGAAAAACTGTTTTTT
CDR3aa: CAWSVWAGNEKLFF

v_gene: TRBV6-1
j_gene: TRBJ1-6
d_gene: .
abundance: .
CDR3nt: TGTGCCAGCAGTGAACCCGTGAGGGACCCGAGGTCACCCCTCCACTTT
CDR3aa: CASSEPVRDPRSPLHF

v_gene: TRBV3-1/TRBV3-2
j_gene: TRBJ1-2
d_gene: .
abundance: .
CDR3nt: TGTGCCAGCAGCCAAGATGCACAGGGATGGTATGGCTACACCTTC
CDR3aa: CASSQDAQGWYGYTF

v_gene: TRBV2
j_gene: TRBJ2-3
d_gene: .
abundance: .
CDR3nt: TGTGCCAGCAGTGCAGGGAGAGTAGGAACCGACACGCAGTATTTT
CDR3aa: CASSAGRVGTDTQYF

v_gene: TRBV18
j_gene: TRBJ2-5
d_gene: TRBD2
abundance: .
CDR3nt: TGTGCCAGCTCACCACCTGGACTAGCGGGGGGCCAAGAGACCCAGTACTTC
CDR3aa: CASSPPGLAGGQETQYF

v_gene: TRBV6-4
j_gene: TRBJ2-2
d_gene: TRBD2
abundance: medium-sized
CDR3nt: TGTGCCAGCAGTGACTCGATACTAGCGGGGGACACCGGGGAGCTGTTTTTT
CDR3aa: CASSDSILAGDTGELFF

v_gene: TRBV7-2
j_gene: TRBJ1-5
d_gene: TRBD1
abundance: .
CDR3nt: TGTGCCAGCAGCCCCAGGACAGGGAACCAGCCCCAGCATTTT
CDR3aa: CASSPRTGNQPQHF

v_gene: TRBV4-3
j_gene: TRBJ1-2
d_gene: TRBD1
abundance: .
CDR3nt: TGCGCCAGCAGCCAAGATACAGGGGATAAAGGCTACACCTTC
CDR3aa: CASSQDTGDKGYTF

v_gene: TRBV30
j_gene: TRBJ1-3
d_gene: TRBD1
abundance: once
CDR3nt: TGTGCCTGGAGTGCAGGGACAGGGGACCTCAACTCTGGAAACACCATATATTTT
CDR3aa: CAWSAGTGDLNSGNTIYF

v_gene: TRBV7-9
j_gene: TRBJ2-7
d_gene: TRBD2
abundance: .
CDR3nt: TGTGCCAGCAGCTTAGATCTAGCGGGGGGCCCTTACTTC
CDR3aa: CASSLDLAGGPYF

v_gene: TRBV7-8
j_gene: TRBJ1-1
d_gene: .
abundance: .
CDR3nt: TGTGCCAGCAGCTTAAGGAGTGGGGACACTGAAGCTTTCTTT
CDR3aa: CASSLRSGDTEAFF

v_gene: TRBV19
j_gene: TRBJ1-1
d_gene: .
abundance: .
CDR3nt: TGTGCCAGTAGTATAGCCCCCCCGTTGAACACTGAAGCTTTCTTT
CDR3aa: CASSIAPPLNTEAFF

v_gene: TRBV24-1
j_gene: TRBJ2-1
d_gene: TRBD1
abundance: .
CDR3nt: TGTGCCACCAGTGAAACCGGGACAGGATTAAATGAGCAGTTCTTC
CDR3aa: CATSETGTGLNEQFF

v_gene: TRBV27
j_gene: TRBJ2-3
d_gene: TRBD1
abundance: .
CDR3nt: TGTGCCAGCAGAACAGGGGGCGTAGATACGCAGTATTTT
CDR3aa: CASRTGGVDTQYF

v_gene: TRBV30
j_gene: TRBJ2-1
d_gene: .
abundance: .
CDR3nt: TGTGCCTGGGGGCGAATCAACAATGAGCAGTTCTTC
CDR3aa: CAWGRINNEQFF

v_gene: TRBV3-1/TRBV3-2
j_gene: TRBJ1-2
d_gene: .
abundance: .
CDR3nt: TGTGCCAGCAGCGGGACGGACGGTTCCTATGGCTACACCTTC
CDR3aa: CASSGTDGSYGYTF

v_gene: TRBV9
j_gene: TRBJ1-1
d_gene: .
abundance: .
CDR3nt: TGTGCCAGCAGCGCACTAACGGGCGGCACTGAAGCTTTCTTT
CDR3aa: CASSALTGGTEAFF

v_gene: TRBV7-8
j_gene: TRBJ1-5
d_gene: .
abundance: .
CDR3nt: TGTGCCAGCAGCCCCCCTGAAGGGGACCAGCCCCAGCATTTT
CDR3aa: CASSPPEGDQPQHF

v_gene: TRBV5-8
j_gene: TRBJ1-2
d_gene: .
abundance: .
CDR3nt: TGTGCCAGCAGCTTGGAACAGGGCGCCGGCTACACCTTC
CDR3aa: CASSLEQGAGYTF

v_gene: TRBV19
j_gene: TRBJ1-4
d_gene: TRBD1
abundance: .
CDR3nt: TGTGCCAGTAGCCTAAATCAGGGGGCGCGAGAAAAACTGTTTTTT
CDR3aa: CASSLNQGAREKLFF

v_gene: TRBV15
j_gene: TRBJ2-1
d_gene: .
abundance: .
CDR3nt: TGTGCCACCAGCAGAGAAGTAAGGGGGGGCAATGAGCAGTTCTTC
CDR3aa: CATSREVRGGNEQFF

v_gene: TRBV19
j_gene: TRBJ2-1
d_gene: .
abundance: .
CDR3nt: TGTGCCAGTGCCTCCGGGACCACGCCCGACTCCCGCAATGAGCAGTTCTTC
CDR3aa: CASASGTTPDSRNEQFF